Each of the 32 T cell receptor beta chains below was sequenced from the same sample in a study of blood T cells in healthy people across ages. The authors ran a second PCR of roughly 7 to 11 cycles using a sample-barcoded 5' primer and a J-beta primer mix. TCRdb re-called the 5' RACE reads with MiXCR, one entry per CDR3 protein. This table has 600,000 to 850,000 distinct CDR3 sequences, around 25% appearing once. This same sample was also part of a study on T cells of mothers and their children.

Sequenced material: blood. The receptors come from a boy between 10 and 17 years old in good health.

The chain couples TRBV9 to TRBJ1-2, with a possible D match to TRBD1 (6 bases). V was clipped by 0 bases and J by 4 bases, with 10 bases between them. This CDR3 is built from 14 residues. Germline loops: CDR1 SGDLS, CDR2 YYNGEE. The CDR3 DNA is TGTGCCAGCAGCGTAGCCTCGGGGGCCTATGGCTACACCTTC. This codes for CASSVASGAYGYTF.

The sample holds a few counts of this clonotype. The V gene is TRBV12-3 or TRBV12-4, the J gene TRBJ1-1; possible D gene TRBD1, 5 bases. V shed 4 bases and J shed 5 bases, with 11 bases lying between them. The CDR3 consists of 13 residues. The CDR3 loop is CASSSGVRTEAFF. The CDR3 DNA follows: TGTGCCAGCAGTTCGGGGGTCAGGACTGAAGCTTTCTTT.

This clonotype was seen more than once but under ten times. The V and J genes are TRBV10-2 and TRBJ1-4, with unresolved D. The CDR3 contains 15 residues. Germline CDR1 WSHSY, CDR2 SAAADI. The V and J ends lost 5 bases and 3 bases respectively, with 13 bases between them. CDR3 protein: CASSQERRPNEKLFF. The CDR3 bases are TGCGCCAGCAGTCAAGAAAGAAGACCTAATGAAAAACTGTTTTTT.

This clonotype occurred a few times. The chain joins TRBV29-1 to TRBJ2-1, with D unresolved. The germline V gene encodes CDR1 SQVTM and CDR2 ANQGSEA. CDR3 size: 13 residues. V was clipped by 6 bases and J by 0 bases, with 9 bases between them. Written as DNA, the CDR3 is TGCAGCGTGGCCCTCGGCTCCTACAATGAGCAGTTCTTC. As protein: CSVALGSYNEQFF.

The genes are TRBV12-3 or TRBV12-4 and TRBJ1-2; maybe TRBD1 (5 bases). Between the trimmed V and J ends, which lost 6 bases and 8 bases, there was a span of 19 bases. CDR3 length: 14 amino acids. The CDR3 DNA reads as TGTGCCAGCAGGCATACCGGGACTCCAGAGGGCTACACCTTC. It is translated as CASRHTGTPEGYTF.

Only a few counts were recorded for this clonotype. V is TRBV29-1 and J is TRBJ2-5, with TRBD2 matching over 14 bases. Germline assignment: CDR1 SQVTM and CDR2 ANQGSEA. This CDR3 spans 15 amino acids. The ends lost 7 bases at V and 11 bases at J; junction bases unmatched: 15. CDR3 nucleotides: TGCAGCGCTGTAACGGCACCGGGACTAGCGGGAGAGCAGTACTTC. Protein: CSAVTAPGLAGEQYF. The full variable domain, in which reference TRBV29-1 and TRBJ2-5 provide the parts outside the CDR3, is SAVISQKPSRDICQRGTSLTIQCQVDSQVTMMFWYRQQPGQSLTLIATANQGSEATYESGFVIDKFPISRPNLTFSTLTVSNMSPEDSSIYLCSAVTAPGLAGEQYFGPGTRLLVL.

This clonotype was counted only a few times. V usage is TRBV27 and J usage is TRBJ1-6; D is unresolved. Germline-derived CDR1 and CDR2 are MNHEY and SMNVEV (reference sequence). This CDR3 contains 12 residues. V lost 6 bases and J 3 bases, leaving 3 bases between the germline ends. The CDR3 loop is CASRIYNSPLHF. CDR3 DNA sequence: TGTGCCAGCAGAATCTATAATTCACCCCTCCACTTT.

In its sample, this clonotype was seen a few times. The V gene is TRBV6-1, the J gene TRBJ2-5, with no clear D. The J call may be in error: the DNA end matches TRBJ2-7 better. Germline V gives CDR1 MNHNS, CDR2 SASEGT. The CDR3 runs to 13 residues. DNA for the CDR3: TGTGCCAGCAGTGAGCACAGCGCCTACGAGCAGTACTTC. Encoded protein: CASSEHSAYEQYF.

This clonotype was observed a handful of times. The chain links TRBV2 to TRBJ2-2; 10 nucleotides match TRBD2. The ends lost 6 bases at V and 1 base at J; junction bases unmatched: 5. Germline V lookup: CDR1 SNHLY, CDR2 FYNNEI. The CDR3 has 16 residues. The CDR3 protein is CASSGTSEMNTGELFF. CDR3 DNA: TGTGCCAGCAGCGGGACTAGCGAGATGAACACCGGGGAGCTGTTTTTT.

This clonotype was recorded a few times. The J gene is TRBJ1-2, the V gene TRBV2, with TRBD1 as a possible D gene (6 bases). Germline CDR1 SNHLY, CDR2 FYNNEI. Trimming took 3 bases from V and 3 from J, leaving 11 bases between them. The CDR3 totals 14 residues. CDR3: CASSDGGAHYGYTF. The CDR3 DNA reads TGTGCCAGCAGTGATGGGGGGGCTCACTATGGCTACACCTTC.

The genes are TRBV5-1 and TRBJ2-3; TRBD1 matches at 7 bases. Germline CDR1 reads SGHRS; CDR2 reads YFSETQ. V dropped 0 bases and J dropped 2; count of bases not matched to a gene: 3. The CDR3 contains 15 residues. The CDR3 sequence: CASSLEDRTTDTQYF. The CDR3 region has the DNA TGCGCCAGCAGCTTGGAGGACAGGACCACAGATACGCAGTATTTT.

This clonotype was counted a single time. The chain links TRBV15 to TRBJ2-7; 8 nucleotides match TRBD1. Germline trimming cut 3 bases from V and 5 bases from J; bases unmatched to any gene: 6. The CDR3 spans 14 residues. Germline V gives CDR1 LNHNV, CDR2 YYDKDF (reference sequence). The CDR3 region has the DNA TGTGCCACCAGCAGGGGCCAACAGGGGGACGAGCAGTACTTC. Amino acid sequence: CATSRGQQGDEQYF.

The chain has TRBV29-1 and TRBJ1-1, with D possibly being TRBD1 (6 bases). Germline loops: CDR1 SQVTM, CDR2 ANQGSEA. Deletions cut 6 bases from V and 0 bases from J, with 11 bases between. This CDR3 is 13 amino acids long. This CDR3 is CSVTGGMNTEAFF. DNA for the CDR3: TGCAGCGTCACCGGGGGCATGAACACTGAAGCTTTCTTT.

This clonotype was counted a few times. This rearrangement joins TRBV29-1 to TRBJ2-4, with a possible D match to TRBD2 (5 bases). Germline loops: CDR1 SQVTM, CDR2 ANQGSEA. The CDR3 extends over 14 amino acids. Between the trimmed V and J ends, which lost 5 bases and 5 bases, there was a span of 16 bases. CDR3 in DNA: TGCAGCGTTTCCGGGGAGATAGGCCAAAACATTCAGTACTTC. This translates into CSVSGEIGQNIQYF.

There are a few counts of this clonotype. The genes are TRBV14 and TRBJ2-7; TRBD2 matches 10 bases. Trimming removed 4 bases from V and 2 bases from J; junction bases left unmatched: 5. Germline assignment: CDR1 SGHDN and CDR2 FVKESK. The CDR3 totals 15 residues. CDR3 amino acids: CASSRASGRAYEQYF. The CDR3 DNA is TGTGCCAGCAGCCGAGCTAGCGGGAGAGCCTACGAGCAGTACTTC.

The rearrangement joins TRBV20-1 to TRBJ2-7; 8 nucleotides match TRBD2. The CDR3 length is 13 residues. Germline values: CDR1 DFQATT, CDR2 SNEGSKA (reference sequence). Trimming removed 3 bases from V and 3 bases from J; junction bases left unmatched: 4. CDR3 sequence reads: CSASSTSGYEQYF. The CDR3, as DNA: TGCAGTGCTAGTAGCACTAGCGGCTACGAGCAGTACTTC.

This clonotype appeared a few times. The genes are TRBV7-9 and TRBJ2-2; D is uncertain. CDR3 length: 15 residues. CDR1 is SEHNR, CDR2 FQNEAQ, per germline (reference sequence). Deletions cut 2 bases from V and 0 bases from J, with 7 bases between. CDR3 nucleotides: TGTGCCAGCAGCTTACTTCCTCCGAACACCGGGGAGCTGTTTTTT. It codes for CASSLLPPNTGELFF.

V usage is TRBV3-1 and J usage is TRBJ2-5, with no clear D. Looked up from germline, CDR1 is LGHDT and CDR2 is YNNKEL (reference sequence). The CDR3 spans 14 residues. V was pared by 2 bases and J by 1 base, with 8 bases between. CDR3 amino acids: CASSQRPSQETQYF. The DNA for the CDR3 is TGTGCCAGCAGCCAACGACCCAGCCAAGAGACCCAGTACTTC.

This clonotype was picked up a small number of times. Here the CDR3 DNA reads TGTGCCAGCAGCTCCCCAGACAGGGGGATTGGTGGCTACACCTTC. Its translation is CASSSPDRGIGGYTF. V usage is TRBV12-3 or TRBV12-4 and J usage is TRBJ1-2, with 9 bases aligning to TRBD1. V gave up 6 bases and J gave up 7 bases; unmatched junction bases: 12. The CDR3 totals 15 residues.

The gene calls are TRBV29-1 and TRBJ1-4; D call uncertain. This CDR3 contains 14 residues. Germline V gene data show CDR1 as SQVTM and CDR2 as ANQGSEA. V gave up 4 bases and J gave up 7 bases, with 16 bases separating them. Here the CDR3 DNA reads TGCAGCGTTGTGATGCGGGAGAGAGGTGAAAAACTGTTTTTT. It codes for CSVVMRERGEKLFF. Full variable domain (remainder filled in from reference TRBV29-1 and TRBJ1-4): SAVISQKPSRDICQRGTSLTIQCQVDSQVTMMFWYRQQPGQSLTLIATANQGSEATYESGFVIDKFPISRPNLTFSTLTVSNMSPEDSSIYLCSVVMRERGEKLFFGSGTQLSVL.

The chain employs TRBV6-5 and TRBJ2-4; D not certain. There are 12 residues in the CDR3. With 4 bases removed from V and 6 bases from J, the gap between germline ends came to 7 bases. Germline CDR1 reads MNHEY; CDR2 reads SVGAGI. This CDR3 reads CASSSSTNIQYF. CDR3 nucleotide sequence: TGTGCCAGCAGTTCCTCGACAAACATTCAGTACTTC.

A note on this clonotype: Since the CDR3 does not end with the conserved phenylalanine or tryptophan, this likely comes from a read error. V gene TRBV7-2 combines with J gene TRBJ1-1, with a tentative D call TRBD1 (6 bases). CDR1 is SGHTA and CDR2 is FQGNSA in the germline V gene. The CDR3 is 16 amino acids. V was shortened by 7 bases and J by 2 bases, with 20 bases between the two germline ends. CDR3 nucleotide sequence: TGTGCCAGCACCGAGGGAGGGCAGGGGAAAAACACTGAAGCTTTCCTT. Its protein product is CASTEGGQGKNTEAFL.

As for this clonotype: A read error may produce the germline difference seen at one junction end. The chain employs TRBV5-6 and TRBJ2-6, with D perhaps TRBD1 (5 bases). From germline, CDR1 is SGHDT and CDR2 YYEEEE. The CDR3 has 18 residues. The CDR3 nucleotides are TGTGCCAGCAGCTTTATTGGACACGGATTCACTGGGACCAACGTCCTGACTTTC. Translating gives CASSFIGHGFTGTNVLTF. Combining the CDR3 with reference TRBV5-6 and TRBJ2-6 gives the whole variable domain DAGVTQSPTHLIKTRGQQVTLRCSPKSGHDTVSWYQQALGQGPQFIFQYYEEEERQRGNFPDRFSGHQFPNYSSELNVNALLLGDSALYLCASSFIGHGFTGTNVLTFGAGSRLTVL.

This clonotype was counted only a few times. At one of its ends the junction is not consistent with the germline gene, which may arise from a read error. This rearrangement joins TRBV4-1 to TRBJ2-5, with a tentative D call TRBD2 (6 bases). The CDR3 contains 15 residues. Germline V gene data show CDR1 as MGHRA and CDR2 as YSYEKL. This CDR3 is CASSQDPGLGETRYF. CDR3 bases: TGCGCCAGCAGCCAAGATCCGGGACTCGGGGAGACCCGGTACTTC.

This clonotype turned up a few times. V usage is TRBV19 and J usage is TRBJ2-7; possible D gene TRBD1, 5 bases. Germline V gene data show CDR1 as LNHDA and CDR2 as SQIVND (reference sequence). The CDR3 loop spans 13 amino acids. Trimming stripped 5 bases from V and 3 bases from J, with 11 bases between. DNA of the CDR3: TGTGCCAGTAGTGCGCAGGGCGACTACGAGCAGTACTTC. Amino acid sequence: CASSAQGDYEQYF.

The chain carries TRBV6-6 and TRBJ1-2; weak D call: TRBD1 (6 bases). The CDR3 consists of 16 residues. In germline, CDR1 is MNHNY, CDR2 SVGAGI (reference sequence). The V end was cut by 6 bases, the J end by 3 bases, with 20 bases between. The CDR3 coding sequence is TGTGCCAGCAGATCTCCCGTCGGGGGGCACGACTATGGCTACACCTTC. Its translation: CASRSPVGGHDYGYTF.

The chain links TRBV18 to TRBJ2-7; no reliable D call. Germline loops: CDR1 KGHSH, CDR2 LQKENI. This CDR3 has 15 amino acids. V was pared by 6 bases and J by 0 bases, with 15 bases between. The CDR3 DNA follows: TGTGCCAGCTCCGAACTCCTGGCCGGCTCCTACGAGCAGTACTTC. As protein: CASSELLAGSYEQYF.

The chain couples TRBV5-1 to TRBJ2-3, with 9 bases that match TRBD2. Germline V gives CDR1 SGHRS, CDR2 YFSETQ. The V gene end was trimmed by 2 bases and the J gene end by 5 bases; junction bases not matched to a gene: 9. There are 16 residues in the CDR3. The CDR3 DNA is TGCGCCAGCAGCTTACGACTAGCGGAGCTCCTAGATACGCAGTATTTT. Amino acid sequence: CASSLRLAELLDTQYF.

This chain joins TRBV29-1 and TRBJ2-7; tentatively, D is TRBD1 (6 bases). The V gene lost 0 bases and the J gene lost 5 bases, with 14 bases spanning the gap. Germline-derived CDR1 and CDR2 are SQVTM and ANQGSEA. The length of the CDR3 is 14 residues. The CDR3: CSVEDPGTGNEQYF. CDR3 bases: TGCAGCGTTGAAGATCCGGGAACAGGGAACGAGCAGTACTTC.

In this sample, this clonotype turned up a few times. V gene TRBV20-1 combines with J gene TRBJ2-7; 9 nucleotides align to TRBD2. Germline V gene lookup returns CDR1 DFQATT and CDR2 SNEGSKA (reference sequence). Trimming at V came to 0 bases and at J to 0 bases, leaving 6 bases not matched to a gene. The CDR3 runs 16 residues. The CDR3 region has the DNA TGCAGTGCTAGAGATTATGGTAGCGGGAGCTCCTACGAGCAGTACTTC. This translates into CSARDYGSGSSYEQYF.

The chain couples TRBV7-2 to TRBJ2-5; TRBD2 matches at 10 bases. J was trimmed by 4 bases and V by 5 bases; bases with no gene match: 10. Germline V gene lookup returns CDR1 SGHTA and CDR2 FQGNSA. CDR3 length equals 16 residues. In nucleotides, the CDR3 is TGTGCCAGCAGCGTCCTACTAGCGGGGATTCTAGAGACCCAGTACTTC. Its translation is CASSVLLAGILETQYF.

J is TRBJ2-1 and V is TRBV7-9; 9 nucleotides agree with TRBD1. V dropped 8 bases and J dropped 5; count of bases not matched to a gene: 13. The CDR3 consists of 16 residues. Germline CDR1 is SEHNR and CDR2 is FQNEAQ (reference sequence). CDR3 in amino acids: CASGPNTGGWNNEQFF. In nucleotides, the CDR3 is TGTGCCAGCGGACCAAATACAGGGGGCTGGAACAATGAGCAGTTCTTC. Using reference TRBV7-9 and TRBJ2-1 for the parts outside the CDR3, the full variable domain is DTGVSQNPRHKITKRGQNVTFRCDPISEHNRLYWYRQTLGQGPEFLTYFQNEAQLEKSRLLSDRFSAERPKGSFSTLEIQRTEQGDSAMYLCASGPNTGGWNNEQFFGPGTRLTVL.